This T cell receptor (beta chain) originates from a study of cytomegalovirus exposure and HLA in healthy donors. Study summary: Drawn from HLA-typed donors, approximately 86 million unique TCRs were held in an early data release. Study-level points and caveats: An analysis was carried out at a later point. It showed that HLA-associated TCR beta chains were more clonally expanded than equally common non-associated chains. V segments that were indistinguishable, TRBV6-2 and TRBV6-3 among them, were omitted from analysis.

To note about this clone: Its specificity is not known. The same CDR3 also results from other DNA sequences found in this sample.

A multiplex PCR was run with 60 Vbeta primers and 13 Jbeta primers. The method was immunoSEQ multiplex PCR; TCRdb's version includes in-frame clones alone and lacks a portion of them. The table lists about 82,000 clones, with less than 1.5% in the top ten. The CDR3 contains 14 residues. Germline CDR1 is MNHEY and CDR2 is SVGAGI. V gave up 0 bases and J gave up 1 base, with 6 bases separating them. This receptor was taken from a woman aged 25 to 39 in good health and CMV-seronegative. The sample taken for sequencing was PBMCs. This sequence joins TRBV6-5 and TRBJ1-1; D uncertain. The chain's CDR3 is CASSYSRGNTEAFF. The CDR3 DNA sequence: TGTGCCAGCAGTTACTCGCGGGGGAACACTGAAGCTTTCTTT.